This passage covers 19 T cell receptor beta chains from one sample sequenced in a study of blood T cell repertoires in COVID-19. Repertoires were generated with immunoSEQ multiplex PCR, while TCRdb's copy carries only in-frame clones and drops some. This table holds approximately 210,000 clones, 70% to 90% found once. Sequenced: peripheral blood. All receptors derive from a man in his forties or fifties with acute or convalescent COVID-19.

The chain combines TRBV4-3 with TRBJ2-3; TRBD2 matches 11 bases. The CDR3 length is 18 residues. Germline CDR1 and CDR2: LGHNA and YSLEER. V shed 4 bases, J shed 2 bases, and the junction held 11 bases outside the gene matches. CDR3 sequence reads: CASSPTGTSGLATDTQYF. The CDR3 DNA is TGCGCCAGCAGCCCTACCGGGACTAGCGGCCTAGCCACAGATACGCAGTATTTT.

The sample holds a few counts of this clone. V gene TRBV19 combines with J gene TRBJ1-1; D remains ambiguous. This CDR3 is 13 amino acids long. Per germline, CDR1 LNHDA and CDR2 SQIVND (reference sequence). V was clipped by 3 bases and J by 5 bases, with 10 bases between them. CDR3 sequence reads: CASSIFSNTEAFF. Written as DNA, the CDR3 is TGTGCCAGTAGTATTTTTAGCAATACTGAAGCTTTCTTT.

CDR3 amino acids: CASSPSGQFNSYEQYF. The CDR3 DNA reads TGTGCCAGCTCACCCTCCGGACAGTTCAATTCCTACGAGCAGTACTTC. This chain connects TRBV18 to TRBJ2-7; maybe TRBD1 (6 bases). V lost 3 bases, J lost 1 base, and 16 bases lay in between. The CDR3 runs to 16 residues. CDR1 and CDR2 from the germline V gene are KGHSH and LQKENI.

This sequence joins TRBV30 and TRBJ1-4; D is unresolved. The germline V and J ends were trimmed by 3 bases and 2 bases, with 13 bases remaining between them. Germline values: CDR1 GTSNPN, CDR2 SVGIG (reference sequence). This CDR3 contains 15 residues. The CDR3 DNA sequence: TGTGCCTGGAGGTCCGGAGGGATCACTAATGAAAAACTGTTTTTT. Protein product: CAWRSGGITNEKLFF.

This chain joins TRBV5-1 and TRBJ2-7; 10 nucleotides agree with TRBD1. Trimming cost V 0 bases and J 5 bases; bases outside gene matches: 5. In germline, CDR1 is SGHRS, CDR2 YFSETQ. The CDR3 runs to 15 residues. The DNA for the CDR3 is TGCGCCAGCAGCTTGGAAGGGACAGGGGTTAACGAGCAGTACTTC. This encodes CASSLEGTGVNEQYF.

The chain carries TRBV19 and TRBJ2-3; 10 bases align to TRBD2. Germline V CDR1 and CDR2: LNHDA, SQIVND (reference sequence). There are 15 residues in the CDR3. The V gene end was trimmed by 6 bases and the J gene end by 3 bases; junction bases not matched to a gene: 6. CDR3 DNA sequence: TGTGCCAGTAGACCTAGCGGGAGCAAGACAGATACGCAGTATTTT. As protein: CASRPSGSKTDTQYF.

The chain combines TRBV7-2 with TRBJ1-4, with 9 positions matching TRBD1. Germline V gene sequence: CDR1 SGHTA, CDR2 FQGNSA. The CDR3 loop spans 14 amino acids. J gave up 5 bases and V 5 bases, and 3 bases lay outside the gene matches. The CDR3 region has the DNA TGTGCCAGCAGCCGGGACAGGGCGAATGAAAAACTGTTTTTT. Encoded protein: CASSRDRANEKLFF.

The rearrangement links TRBV27 to TRBJ1-4, with TRBD1 identical over 7 bases. The V gene end was trimmed by 5 bases and the J gene end by 3 bases; junction bases not matched to a gene: 3. The CDR3 consists of 14 residues. Per the germline V gene, CDR1 is MNHEY and CDR2 is SMNVEV (reference sequence). CDR3 amino acids: CASSPGTANEKLFF. The DNA for the CDR3 is TGTGCCAGCAGTCCCGGGACAGCTAATGAAAAACTGTTTTTT.

The chain recombines TRBV7-9 with TRBJ2-3, with 11 bases fitting TRBD1. The CDR3 is made up of 16 amino acids. Per the germline V gene, CDR1 is SEHNR and CDR2 is FQNEAQ (reference sequence). The trim removed 5 bases at V and 1 base at J, leaving 5 bases unmatched. The CDR3 sequence: CASSQRGQGGTDTQYF. CDR3 coding DNA: TGTGCCAGCAGCCAAAGGGGACAGGGGGGCACAGATACGCAGTATTTT.

The chain uses TRBV27 and TRBJ2-7; 7 bases align to TRBD2. The CDR3 spans 14 residues. Germline lookup yields CDR1 MNHEY and CDR2 SMNVEV (reference sequence). The junction had 2 bases not matched to a gene; V was cut back by 2 bases and J by 1 base. This CDR3 reads CASSLASGSYEQYF. As DNA, the CDR3 is TGTGCCAGCAGTTTAGCTAGCGGATCCTACGAGCAGTACTTC.

The V call is TRBV9, the J call TRBJ2-7, with 7 bases lining up with TRBD2. The CDR3 is 15 amino acids. Per germline, CDR1 SGDLS and CDR2 YYNGEE. V shed 0 bases, J shed 2 bases, and the junction held 5 bases outside the gene matches. The CDR3, as DNA: TGTGCCAGCAGCGTAGAGGGTGGGGGGGCCTACGAGCAGTACTTC. Translating gives CASSVEGGGAYEQYF.

Turning to this clone: The same CDR3 arises from other DNA sequences in this sample as well. V usage is TRBV12-3 or TRBV12-4 and J usage is TRBJ2-7, with TRBD1 matching 7 bases. V lost 5 bases, J lost 3 bases, and 1 base stayed unmatched. The CDR3 extends over 12 amino acids. CDR3 region: CASSRQGYEQYF. CDR3 DNA: TGTGCCAGCAGTAGACAGGGCTACGAGCAGTACTTC.

The V call is TRBV3-1 (or the pseudogene TRBV3-2), the J call TRBJ1-2, with 7 bases fitting TRBD1. Germline CDR1 and CDR2: LGHDT and YNNKEL (reference sequence). V trimming: 2 bases; J trimming: 4 bases; junction bases outside the gene matches: 16. The CDR3 contains 18 residues. The CDR3 here is CASSQSIPGQSLAYGYTF. As DNA, the CDR3 is TGTGCCAGCAGCCAATCGATCCCGGGACAGTCATTGGCCTATGGCTACACCTTC.

This chain links TRBV3-1 (or the pseudogene TRBV3-2) with TRBJ1-2; D unresolved. The CDR3 has 13 amino acids. Germline V gene data show CDR1 as LGHDT and CDR2 as YNNKEL (reference sequence). V lost 1 base and J lost 5, with 8 bases in between. CDR3 residues: CASSQGGRYGYTF. The CDR3 DNA reads TGTGCCAGCAGCCAAGGAGGAAGATATGGCTACACCTTC.

V usage is TRBV7-6 and J usage is TRBJ2-1; 9 nucleotides line up with TRBD2. Germline V gene data show CDR1 as SGHVS and CDR2 as FNYEAQ. Trimming at V came to 2 bases and at J to 9 bases, leaving 11 bases not matched to a gene. The CDR3 contains 16 residues. The CDR3 DNA sequence: TGTGCCAGCAGCTTACGGGCTAGCGGGGTCGGGGGTGAGCAGTTCTTC. This sequence encodes CASSLRASGVGGEQFF.

CDR3 sequence reads: CASSPTGDQETQYF. The CDR3 nucleotides are TGTGCCAGCAGTCCAACAGGGGACCAAGAGACCCAGTACTTC. V gene TRBV27 combines with J gene TRBJ2-5; the match to TRBD1 covers 7 bases. Germline lookup yields CDR1 MNHEY and CDR2 SMNVEV (reference sequence). This CDR3 spans 14 amino acids. V shed 5 bases and J 0 bases; nucleotides not matched to a gene: 3.

The rearrangement joins TRBV6-5 to TRBJ2-7; a possible D gene is TRBD1 (6 bases). CDR1 and CDR2 from the germline V gene are MNHEY and SVGAGI. The CDR3 is 13 residues long. Between the trimmed V and J ends, which lost 7 bases and 3 bases, there was a span of 13 bases. This chain's CDR3 is CASTSGHRYEQYF. CDR3 DNA: TGTGCCAGCACCTCGGGACACCGCTACGAGCAGTACTTC.

V gene TRBV19 combines with J gene TRBJ1-2; unclear D gene. Germline V lookup: CDR1 LNHDA, CDR2 SQIVND (reference sequence). CDR3 length: 13 residues. V was cut by 7 bases and J by 2 bases, with 11 bases left in between. In DNA, the CDR3 is TGTGCCAGTATAGAGGGCTCGAACTATGGCTACACCTTC. It encodes CASIEGSNYGYTF.

This clone was found once. The chain uses TRBV18 and TRBJ2-7; D is unclear. The CDR3 is 15 residues long. Germline V gene sequence: CDR1 KGHSH, CDR2 LQKENI. Trimming left V 6 bases short and J 0 bases short, with 15 bases between. CDR3 DNA sequence: TGTGCCAGCTCCCTGGCGAGCGAGAGCTCCTACGAGCAGTACTTC. Protein: CASSLASESSYEQYF.